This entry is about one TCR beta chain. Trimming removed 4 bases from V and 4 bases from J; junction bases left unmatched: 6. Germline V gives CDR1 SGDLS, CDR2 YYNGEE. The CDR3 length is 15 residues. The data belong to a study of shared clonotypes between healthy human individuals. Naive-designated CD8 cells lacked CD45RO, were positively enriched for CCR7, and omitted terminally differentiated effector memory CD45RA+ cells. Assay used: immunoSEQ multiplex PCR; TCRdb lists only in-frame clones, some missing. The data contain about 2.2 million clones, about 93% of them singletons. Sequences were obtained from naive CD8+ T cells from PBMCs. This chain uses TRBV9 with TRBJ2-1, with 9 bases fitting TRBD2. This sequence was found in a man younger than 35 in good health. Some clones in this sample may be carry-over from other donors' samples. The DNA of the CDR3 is TGTGCCAGCAGCCCGCGGGAGGGGGTGTACAATGAGCAGTTCTTC. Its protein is CASSPREGVYNEQFF.